The entry that follows covers one T cell receptor (beta chain) sequence. These data come from a study of blood T cell repertoires in COVID-19. Study in general: Samples came from the United States, Italy and Spain, spanning acute and convalescent COVID-19. Sample material is recorded as cDNA or gDNA derived from T cells, B-cell-depleted T cells, or PBMCs.

The authors' processing: Amplification from reference gene primers served as the basis for estimated nucleated cell counts. Sequenced by immunoSEQ multiplex PCR; TCRdb stores in-frame clones only, minus some. V, J and clone size are taken as reported in that table, and D and trimming were inferred from the DNA itself. Of some 300,000 clones in the sample, about 87% were seen once. Germline values: CDR1 SGHRS, CDR2 YFSETQ. The CDR3 length is 16 residues. Germline trimming cut 4 bases from V and 0 bases from J; bases unmatched to any gene: 5. J is TRBJ1-1 and V is TRBV5-1; TRBD1 agrees at 11 bases. The sequenced material came from peripheral blood. The clonotype was recovered from a woman younger than 45 who had recovered from COVID-19. This chain's CDR3 is CASSPGQGAMNTEAFF. The CDR3 DNA reads TGCGCCAGCAGCCCCGGACAGGGGGCCATGAACACTGAAGCTTTCTTT.